The 8 T cell receptor beta chains given below trace back to one sample, sequenced in a study of shared clonotypes between healthy human individuals (dated by TCRdb to the early 2020s). The library was made by the immunoSEQ multiplex PCR assay. What TCRdb holds here is the immuneACCESS table cut down to in-frame rearrangements. Part of the clones is not present; checked against another copy, under half of the missing clones reflect an unresolved V gene, and the others are unexplained. The sample table lists about 1.5 million clones, 96% of them with a count of one. The ten largest clones capture over 1% of the sample. The sequencing sample was made of naive CD4+ T cells sorted from blood. The cell subset or site label here, explained by the study, means: CD45RA+ positively selected. The origin of the receptors is a man in his thirties or forties in good health.

The rearrangement uses TRBV7-2 and TRBJ2-5; D unclear. Deletions cut 1 base from V and 3 bases from J, with 9 bases between. The CDR3 is 14 amino acids. Germline CDR1 SGHTA, CDR2 FQGNSA. CDR3 nucleotide sequence: TGTGCCAGCAGCTTAGAAGTAGTGAAAGAGACCCAGTACTTC. Its translation is CASSLEVVKETQYF.

This clone was seen only once. This chain links TRBV18 with TRBJ2-7, with TRBD1 matching 7 bases. Trimming removed 3 bases from V and 6 bases from J; junction bases left unmatched: 8. This CDR3 region has 14 residues. CDR1 is KGHSH, CDR2 LQKENI, per germline. In DNA, the CDR3 is TGTGCCAGCTCACCGGGACAGTCGGAGGTCGAGCAGTACTTC. This translates into CASSPGQSEVEQYF. The whole variable domain, filled in from reference TRBV18 and TRBJ2-7, reads NAGVMQNPRHLVRRRGQEARLRCSPMKGHSHVYWYRQLPEEGLKFMVYLQKENIIDESGMPKERFSAEFPKEGPSILRIQQVVRGDSAAYFCASSPGQSEVEQYFGPGTRLTVT.

V is TRBV7-9 and J is TRBJ2-1, with D maybe TRBD1 (5 bases). Between the trimmed V and J ends, which lost 0 bases and 5 bases, there was a span of 14 bases. This CDR3 comprises 16 residues. CDR1 and CDR2 (germline): SEHNR, FQNEAQ (reference sequence). The CDR3 bases are TGTGCCAGCAGCTTAGCCTTTGACAGATTTAACAATGAGCAGTTCTTC. It codes for CASSLAFDRFNNEQFF.

The chain is built from TRBV27 and TRBJ2-3; 12 nucleotides match TRBD2. V was clipped by 6 bases and J by 5 bases; unmatched bases: 3. Germline CDR1 reads MNHEY; CDR2 reads SMNVEV (reference sequence). The CDR3 extends over 14 amino acids. The CDR3 DNA reads TGTGCCAGCAGGTTGACTAGCGGGGGAGATACGCAGTATTTT. It is translated as CASRLTSGGDTQYF.

The chain is built from TRBV5-4 and TRBJ2-1; a weak D match, TRBD1 (5 bases). Per germline, CDR1 SGHNT and CDR2 YYREEE (reference sequence). V gave up 4 bases and J gave up 5 bases, with 22 bases separating them. The CDR3 has 17 residues. The CDR3 DNA reads as TGTGCCAGCAGCAAAGGGGTTGCGAATCAAATGGACAATGAGCAGTTCTTC. Encoded protein: CASSKGVANQMDNEQFF.

This clone was seen only once. V gene TRBV28 combines with J gene TRBJ2-3; D possibly matches TRBD1 or TRBD2 (6 bases each). Looked up from germline, CDR1 is MDHEN and CDR2 is SYDVKM. The CDR3 runs to 18 residues. Between the trimmed V and J ends, which lost 5 bases and 1 base, there was a span of 22 bases. CDR3 region: CASSPIWGRGQGTDTQYF. As DNA, the CDR3 is TGTGCCAGCAGTCCTATATGGGGACGGGGGCAGGGCACAGATACGCAGTATTTT.

A single count supports this clone. The V gene is TRBV7-9, the J gene TRBJ2-1; 9 positions match TRBD2. Trimming took 2 bases from V and 2 from J; bases not matched to a gene: 1. The CDR3 is 15 amino acids. Germline V lookup: CDR1 SEHNR, CDR2 FQNEAQ (reference sequence). The CDR3 nucleotides are TGTGCCAGCAGCTTACTAGCGGGACCCTACAATGAGCAGTTCTTC. Amino acid sequence: CASSLLAGPYNEQFF.

In this sample, this clone turned up once. The J gene is TRBJ2-1, the V gene TRBV6-5; the D gene is possibly TRBD2 (6 bases). This CDR3 is 15 amino acids long. CDR1 is MNHEY and CDR2 is SVGAGI in the germline V gene. V gave up 6 bases and J gave up 6 bases, with 18 bases separating them. The CDR3 region is CASRASRERGNEQFF. CDR3 coding DNA: TGTGCCAGCAGAGCTAGCCGGGAGCGCGGCAATGAGCAGTTCTTC.